This entry lists 21 T cell receptor beta chains sequenced from one sample in a study of glioma-infiltrating T cells after dendritic cell vaccination. As for time point: after dendritic cell vaccination, including at tumor progression/relapse. Profiling relied on immunoSEQ multiplex PCR, and the TCRdb table lists in-frame clones only, not all of them. The sample yields some 90,000 clones, roughly 77% seen once. This specimen was blood, taken after dendritic cell vaccination. The origin of the receptors is a human donor with glioblastoma.

The chain recombines TRBV9 with TRBJ1-3; D is ambiguous. V shed 0 bases and J shed 0 bases, with 10 bases lying between them. The CDR3 length is 16 residues. Germline lookup yields CDR1 SGDLS and CDR2 YYNGEE. CDR3 nucleotides: TGTGCCAGCAGCGTAGGGACTCTTGTCTCTGGAAACACCATATATTTT. Residues: CASSVGTLVSGNTIYF.

The chain uses TRBV5-6 and TRBJ1-1, with 10 bases lining up with TRBD1. Germline V gene data show CDR1 as SGHDT and CDR2 as YYEEEE. The CDR3 has 14 amino acids. V trimming: 4 bases; J trimming: 7 bases; junction bases outside the gene matches: 7. CDR3 region: CASSPRDRGIEAFF. In nucleotides, the CDR3 is TGTGCCAGCAGCCCGAGGGACAGGGGAATTGAAGCTTTCTTT.

The gene calls are TRBV30 and TRBJ1-3; D is possibly TRBD1 (6 bases). Between the trimmed V and J ends, which lost 5 bases and 1 base, there was a span of 9 bases. This CDR3 is 13 amino acids long. CDR1 is GTSNPN, CDR2 SVGIG, per germline (reference sequence). CDR3 loop: CAWERGSGNTIYF. As DNA, the CDR3 is TGTGCCTGGGAGAGGGGGTCTGGAAACACCATATATTTT.

This rearrangement joins TRBV5-1 to TRBJ2-2; a weak D match, TRBD1 (5 bases). There are 14 residues in the CDR3. Between the trimmed V and J ends, which lost 0 bases and 6 bases, there was a span of 9 bases. The germline V gene encodes CDR1 SGHRS and CDR2 YFSETQ. CDR3 sequence (DNA): TGCGCCAGCAGCTTGGAGGGGTCTGCCGGGGAGCTGTTTTTT. As protein: CASSLEGSAGELFF.

The chain links TRBV7-9 to TRBJ2-3; no firm D call. V was pared by 2 bases and J by 5 bases, with 5 bases between. This CDR3 is 12 amino acids long. Per the germline V gene, CDR1 is SEHNR and CDR2 is FQNEAQ (reference sequence). CDR3 nucleotide sequence: TGTGCCAGCAGCTTACTACGAGATACGCAGTATTTT. Protein: CASSLLRDTQYF.

The chain recombines TRBV6-5 with TRBJ2-7, with a possible D match to TRBD1 (5 bases). The germline V and J ends were trimmed by 0 bases and 0 bases, with 12 bases remaining between them. CDR3 length: 16 amino acids. Germline-derived CDR1 and CDR2 are MNHEY and SVGAGI. The CDR3 loop reads CASSYSTRATSYEQYF. CDR3 DNA sequence: TGTGCCAGCAGTTACTCGACCAGGGCAACCTCCTACGAGCAGTACTTC.

The rearrangement links TRBV7-9 to TRBJ2-1, with 7 bases aligning to TRBD1. V gave up 5 bases and J gave up 5 bases; unmatched junction bases: 9. The CDR3 sequence is 15 residues long. The germline V gene has CDR1 SEHNR and CDR2 FQNEAQ (reference sequence). Here the CDR3 reads CASSQDRKENNEQFF. The CDR3 region has the DNA TGTGCCAGCAGCCAGGACAGGAAGGAAAACAATGAGCAGTTCTTC.

The V call is TRBV18, the J call TRBJ2-1; 12 positions agree with TRBD2. Germline CDR1 and CDR2: KGHSH and LQKENI. The CDR3 covers 17 residues. The V and J ends lost 1 base and 6 bases, in that order; junction bases with no gene match: 7. This chain's CDR3 is CASSPRETSGSGNEQFF. CDR3 nucleotide sequence: TGTGCCAGCTCACCACGCGAGACTAGCGGGAGTGGCAATGAGCAGTTCTTC.

The chain combines TRBV6-1 with TRBJ1-2; D not certain. This CDR3 is 15 amino acids long. With 3 bases removed from V and 0 bases from J, the gap between germline ends came to 11 bases. Germline CDR1 is MNHNS and CDR2 is SASEGT. CDR3 amino acids: CASSEALTANYGYTF. In nucleotides, the CDR3 is TGTGCCAGCAGTGAGGCGTTGACTGCTAACTATGGCTACACCTTC.

The chain links TRBV15 to TRBJ1-2; the match to TRBD1 covers 9 bases. V was pared by 0 bases and J by 7 bases, with 3 bases of the junction left unmatched. The CDR3 length is 14 residues. Germline loops: CDR1 LNHNV, CDR2 YYDKDF (reference sequence). CDR3 DNA sequence: TGTGCCACCAGCAGAGATGGGACAGGGAGTGGCTACACCTTC. Its protein product is CATSRDGTGSGYTF.

The J gene is TRBJ2-3, the V gene TRBV2; 10 bases line up with TRBD1. Germline values: CDR1 SNHLY, CDR2 FYNNEI. The V gene end was trimmed by 4 bases and the J gene end by 0 bases; junction bases not matched to a gene: 13. This CDR3 contains 19 residues. The CDR3, as DNA: TGTGCCAGCAGTGTGGTTCTGCCGGGACAGGGGACTAGCACAGATACGCAGTATTTT. Translated: CASSVVLPGQGTSTDTQYF.

The rearrangement uses TRBV2 and TRBJ1-1, with D possibly matching TRBD1 (6 bases). This CDR3 region has 12 residues. The germline gives CDR1 SNHLY, CDR2 FYNNEI. Trimming stripped 9 bases from V and 4 bases from J, with 12 bases between. CDR3: CASNTGPTEAFF. The CDR3 region has the DNA TGTGCCAGTAATACAGGGCCCACTGAAGCTTTCTTT.

The V call is TRBV5-1, the J call TRBJ1-5; 7 nucleotides align to TRBD1. This CDR3 is built from 15 residues. V dropped 0 bases and J dropped 1; count of bases not matched to a gene: 1. Germline CDR1 and CDR2: SGHRS and YFSETQ. The CDR3 coding sequence is TGCGCCAGCAGCTTGGGACAGGGAAGCAATCAGCCCCAGCATTTT. It is translated as CASSLGQGSNQPQHF.

V and J are TRBV14 and TRBJ1-1; no definite D call. This CDR3 is built from 13 residues. V gave up 6 bases and J gave up 1 base, with 9 bases separating them. Looked up from germline, CDR1 is SGHDN and CDR2 is FVKESK. CDR3 DNA sequence: TGTGCCAGCAGGCAAACCGGGAACACTGAAGCTTTCTTT. It specifies CASRQTGNTEAFF.

This chain links TRBV7-6 with TRBJ2-5; possibly TRBD1 for D (6 bases). This CDR3 contains 13 residues. With 5 bases removed from V and 4 bases from J, the gap between germline ends came to 11 bases. Germline assignment: CDR1 SGHVS and CDR2 FNYEAQ. CDR3 in DNA: TGTGCCAGCAGCCTACAGGGCAGAGAGACCCAGTACTTC. This encodes CASSLQGRETQYF.

A few counts support this clone. This chain joins TRBV4-1 and TRBJ2-5; a possible D gene is TRBD2 (7 bases). V dropped 6 bases and J dropped 7 bases, with 33 bases sitting between them. The CDR3 is made up of 19 amino acids. Germline CDR1 reads MGHRA; CDR2 reads YSYEKL. In DNA form, the CDR3 reads TGCGCCAGCAGACCTGGGGGGGCTCTTGGACTTCACGAAGGGGGGACCCAGTACTTC. It is translated as CASRPGGALGLHEGGTQYF.

The chain uses TRBV7-9 and TRBJ1-1; D unclear. Germline loops: CDR1 SEHNR, CDR2 FQNEAQ (reference sequence). The V end lost 2 bases, the J end lost 3 bases, and 7 bases lay between the germline ends. The CDR3 consists of 13 residues. The CDR3 DNA is TGTGCCAGCAGCTTATGGTCAGACACTGAAGCTTTCTTT. This translates into CASSLWSDTEAFF.

This chain uses TRBV19 with TRBJ1-1; D call uncertain. Germline V gene data show CDR1 as LNHDA and CDR2 as SQIVND (reference sequence). The germline V and J ends were trimmed by 11 bases and 1 base, with 14 bases remaining between them. The CDR3 has 13 amino acids. The CDR3 loop reads CASQGEENTEAFF. The CDR3 DNA reads as TGTGCCTCCCAAGGAGAGGAGAACACTGAAGCTTTCTTT.

The chain uses TRBV18 and TRBJ1-1; no firm D call. The CDR3 is 16 residues long. Per germline, CDR1 KGHSH and CDR2 LQKENI. Trimming removed 3 bases at V and 0 bases at J, with 14 bases between. CDR3 coding DNA: TGTGCCAGCTCACCTTCCCAGGAATTAATGAACACTGAAGCTTTCTTT. Amino acids: CASSPSQELMNTEAFF.

On this clone: The identical CDR3 is also encoded by other nucleotide sequences in the sample. This sequence joins TRBV2 and TRBJ2-1; D gene unclear. The V end lost 6 bases, the J end lost 4 bases, and 4 bases lay between the germline ends. Germline CDR1 reads SNHLY; CDR2 reads FYNNEI. The CDR3 extends over 11 amino acids. The CDR3 region has the DNA TGTGCCAGCAGCTCTTACAATGAGCAGTTCTTC. This sequence encodes CASSSYNEQFF.

V is TRBV6-5 and J is TRBJ2-7, with TRBD2 matching over 9 bases. V lost 7 bases, J lost 6 bases, and 10 bases stayed unmatched. This CDR3 has 14 amino acids. Germline-derived CDR1 and CDR2 are MNHEY and SVGAGI. CDR3: CASKGGRAIPEQYV. The CDR3 DNA sequence: TGTGCCAGCAAGGGCGGGAGGGCCATACCCGAGCAGTACGTC.